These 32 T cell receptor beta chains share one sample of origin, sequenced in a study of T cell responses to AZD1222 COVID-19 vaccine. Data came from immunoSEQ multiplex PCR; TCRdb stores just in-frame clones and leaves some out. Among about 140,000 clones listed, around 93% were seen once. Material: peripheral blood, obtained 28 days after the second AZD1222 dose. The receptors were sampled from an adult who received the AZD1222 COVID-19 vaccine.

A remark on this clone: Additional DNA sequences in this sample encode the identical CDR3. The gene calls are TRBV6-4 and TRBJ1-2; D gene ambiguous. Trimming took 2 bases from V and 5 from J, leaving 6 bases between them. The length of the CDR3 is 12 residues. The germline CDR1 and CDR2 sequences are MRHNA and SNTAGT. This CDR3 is CASSDGGYGYTF. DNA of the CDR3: TGTGCCAGCAGTGACGGCGGGTATGGCTACACCTTC.

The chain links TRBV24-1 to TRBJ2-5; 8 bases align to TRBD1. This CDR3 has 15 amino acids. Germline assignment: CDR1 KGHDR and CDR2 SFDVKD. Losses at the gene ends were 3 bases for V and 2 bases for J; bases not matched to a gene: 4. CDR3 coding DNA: TGTGCCACCAGTGATCGGGGGACAGGACAAGAGACCCAGTACTTC. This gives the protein CATSDRGTGQETQYF.

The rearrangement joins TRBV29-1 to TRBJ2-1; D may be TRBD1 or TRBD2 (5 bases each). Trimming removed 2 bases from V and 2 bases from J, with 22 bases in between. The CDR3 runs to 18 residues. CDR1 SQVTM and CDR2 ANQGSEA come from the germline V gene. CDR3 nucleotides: TGCAGCGTTGAAAGGGGCCCCAAGGGTTTGGGACCCTACAATGAGCAGTTCTTC. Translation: CSVERGPKGLGPYNEQFF.

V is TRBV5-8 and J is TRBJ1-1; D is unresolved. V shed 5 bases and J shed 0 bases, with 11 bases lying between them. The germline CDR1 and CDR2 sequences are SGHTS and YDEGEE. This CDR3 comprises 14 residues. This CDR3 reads CASSISSLNTEAFF. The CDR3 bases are TGTGCCAGCAGTATCAGCAGTCTGAACACTGAAGCTTTCTTT.

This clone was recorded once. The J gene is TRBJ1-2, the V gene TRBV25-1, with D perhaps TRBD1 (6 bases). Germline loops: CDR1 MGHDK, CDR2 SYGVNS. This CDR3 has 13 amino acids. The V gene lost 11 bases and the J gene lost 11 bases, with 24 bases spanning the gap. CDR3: CAGKRDTTPDYTF. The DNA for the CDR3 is TGTGCCGGCAAACGGGACACCACACCGGATTACACCTTC.

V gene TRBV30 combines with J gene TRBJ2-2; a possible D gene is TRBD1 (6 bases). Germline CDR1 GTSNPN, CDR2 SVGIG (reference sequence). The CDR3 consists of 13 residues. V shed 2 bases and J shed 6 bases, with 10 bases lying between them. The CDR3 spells CAWSRGYPGELFF. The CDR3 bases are TGTGCCTGGAGTAGGGGGTACCCCGGGGAGCTGTTTTTT.

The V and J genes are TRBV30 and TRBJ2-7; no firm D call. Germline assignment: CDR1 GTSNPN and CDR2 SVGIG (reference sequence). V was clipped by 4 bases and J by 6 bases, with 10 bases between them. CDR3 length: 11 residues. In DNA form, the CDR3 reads TGTGCCTGGACGGGTTCCGGCGAGCAGTACTTC. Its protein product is CAWTGSGEQYF.

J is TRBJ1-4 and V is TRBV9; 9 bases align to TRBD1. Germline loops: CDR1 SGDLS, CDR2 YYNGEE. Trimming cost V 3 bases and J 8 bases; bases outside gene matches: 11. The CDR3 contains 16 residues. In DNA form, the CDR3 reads TGTGCCAGCAGCGAGGGGCCGGACAGGGGTCAGGAAAAACTGTTTTTT. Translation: CASSEGPDRGQEKLFF.

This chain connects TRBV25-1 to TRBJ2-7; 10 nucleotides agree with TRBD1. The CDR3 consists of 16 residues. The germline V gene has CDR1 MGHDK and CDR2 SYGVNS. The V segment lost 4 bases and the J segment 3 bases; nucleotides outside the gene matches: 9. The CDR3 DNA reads TGTGCCAGCAGTGGGGGCCGGGACAGGGGACACTACGAGCAGTACTTC. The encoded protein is CASSGGRDRGHYEQYF.

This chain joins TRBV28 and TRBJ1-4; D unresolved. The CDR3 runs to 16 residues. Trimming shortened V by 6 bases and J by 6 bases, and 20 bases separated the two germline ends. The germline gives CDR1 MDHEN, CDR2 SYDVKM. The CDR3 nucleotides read TGTGCCAGCAGCCCCTCCCCCGCGGCGAAGTATGAAAAACTGTTTTTT. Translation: CASSPSPAAKYEKLFF. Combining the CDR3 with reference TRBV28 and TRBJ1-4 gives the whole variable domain DVKVTQSSRYLVKRTGEKVFLECVQDMDHENMFWYRQDPGLGLRLIYFSYDVKMKEKGDIPEGYSVSREKKERFSLILESASTNQTSMYLCASSPSPAAKYEKLFFGSGTQLSVL.

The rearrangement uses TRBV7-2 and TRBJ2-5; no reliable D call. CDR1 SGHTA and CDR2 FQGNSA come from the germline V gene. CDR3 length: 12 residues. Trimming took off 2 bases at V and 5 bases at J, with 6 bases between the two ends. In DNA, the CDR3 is TGTGCCAGCAGCTTAATGTCGGAGACCCAGTACTTC. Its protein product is CASSLMSETQYF.

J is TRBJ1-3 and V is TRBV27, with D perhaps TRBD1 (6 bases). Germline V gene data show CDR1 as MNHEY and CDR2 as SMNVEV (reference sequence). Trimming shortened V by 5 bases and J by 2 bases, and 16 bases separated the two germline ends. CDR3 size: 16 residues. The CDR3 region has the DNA TGTGCCAGCAGTCAGGACAGTTATTCGGCTGGAAACACCATATATTTT. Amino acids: CASSQDSYSAGNTIYF.

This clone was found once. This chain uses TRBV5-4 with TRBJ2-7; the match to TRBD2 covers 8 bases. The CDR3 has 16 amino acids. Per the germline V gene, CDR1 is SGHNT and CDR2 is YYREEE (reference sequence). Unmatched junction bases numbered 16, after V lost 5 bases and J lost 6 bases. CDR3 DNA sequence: TGTGCCAGCAGTGGCGGGGGGCCTCGGGTCTCGCTCGAGCAGTACTTC. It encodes CASSGGGPRVSLEQYF.

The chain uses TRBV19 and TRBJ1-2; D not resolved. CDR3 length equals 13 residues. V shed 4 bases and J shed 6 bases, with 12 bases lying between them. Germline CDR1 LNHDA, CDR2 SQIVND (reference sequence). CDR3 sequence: CASSRAQRDGYTF. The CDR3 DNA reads TGTGCCAGTAGTAGGGCCCAAAGGGATGGCTACACCTTC.

The CDR3 nucleotides read TGTGCCAGCAGCCCGGGCCGTAGAGGGACACCCTCCTACAATGAGCAGTTCTTC. Its translation is CASSPGRRGTPSYNEQFF. This chain joins TRBV7-2 and TRBJ2-1; D may be TRBD1 (6 bases). Deletions cut 5 bases from V and 0 bases from J, with 20 bases between. This CDR3 is 18 amino acids long. Looked up from germline, CDR1 is SGHTA and CDR2 is FQGNSA.

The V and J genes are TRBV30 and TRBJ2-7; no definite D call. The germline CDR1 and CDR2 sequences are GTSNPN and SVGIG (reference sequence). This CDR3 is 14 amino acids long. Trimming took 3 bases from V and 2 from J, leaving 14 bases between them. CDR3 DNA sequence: TGTGCCTGGAGCAAGGTTATTTGGCCCTACGAGCAGTACTTC. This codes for CAWSKVIWPYEQYF.

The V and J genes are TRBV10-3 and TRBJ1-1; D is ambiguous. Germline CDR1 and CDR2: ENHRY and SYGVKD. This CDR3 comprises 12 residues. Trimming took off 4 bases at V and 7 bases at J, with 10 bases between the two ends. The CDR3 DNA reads TGTGCCATCAGTGTTATAGGGCTTGAAGCTTTCTTT. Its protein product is CAISVIGLEAFF.

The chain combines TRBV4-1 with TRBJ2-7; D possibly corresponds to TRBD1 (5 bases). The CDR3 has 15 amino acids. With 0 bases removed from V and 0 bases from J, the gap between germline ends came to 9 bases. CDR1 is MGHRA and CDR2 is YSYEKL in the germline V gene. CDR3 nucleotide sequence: TGCGCCAGCAGCCAAGAGACAGTTCCCTCCTACGAGCAGTACTTC. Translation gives CASSQETVPSYEQYF.

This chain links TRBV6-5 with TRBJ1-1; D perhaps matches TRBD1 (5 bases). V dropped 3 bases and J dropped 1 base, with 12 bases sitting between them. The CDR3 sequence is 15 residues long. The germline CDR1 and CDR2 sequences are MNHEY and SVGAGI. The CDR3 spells CASSYSAGGNTEAFF. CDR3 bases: TGTGCCAGCAGTTATTCGGCCGGGGGGAACACTGAAGCTTTCTTT.

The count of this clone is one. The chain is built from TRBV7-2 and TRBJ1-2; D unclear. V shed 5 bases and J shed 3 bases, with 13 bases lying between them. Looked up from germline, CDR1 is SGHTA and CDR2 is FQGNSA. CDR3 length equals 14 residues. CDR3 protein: CASSPAAGYYGYTF. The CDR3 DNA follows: TGTGCCAGCAGCCCAGCGGCGGGTTACTATGGCTACACCTTC. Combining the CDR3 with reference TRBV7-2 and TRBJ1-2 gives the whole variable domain GAGVSQSPSNKVTEKGKDVELRCDPISGHTALYWYRQSLGQGLEFLIYFQGNSAPDKSGLPSDRFSAERTGGSVSTLTIQRTQQEDSAVYLCASSPAAGYYGYTFGSGTRLTVV.

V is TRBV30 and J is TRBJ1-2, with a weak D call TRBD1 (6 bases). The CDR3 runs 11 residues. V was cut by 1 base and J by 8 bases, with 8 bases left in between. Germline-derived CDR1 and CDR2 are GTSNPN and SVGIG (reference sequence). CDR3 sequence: CAWSGGLGYTF. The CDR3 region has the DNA TGTGCCTGGAGTGGGGGGCTCGGCTACACCTTC.

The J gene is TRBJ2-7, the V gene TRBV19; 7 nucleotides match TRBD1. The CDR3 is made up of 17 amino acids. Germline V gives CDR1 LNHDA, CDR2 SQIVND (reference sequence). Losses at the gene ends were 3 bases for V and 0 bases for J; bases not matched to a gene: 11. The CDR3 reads CASSIKGAGLNSYEQYF. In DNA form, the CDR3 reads TGTGCCAGTAGTATTAAGGGGGCAGGGTTAAACTCCTACGAGCAGTACTTC.

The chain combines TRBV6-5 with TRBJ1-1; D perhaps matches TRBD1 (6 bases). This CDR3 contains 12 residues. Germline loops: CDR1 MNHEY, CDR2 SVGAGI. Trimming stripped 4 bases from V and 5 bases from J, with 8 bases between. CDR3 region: CASSFTGTEAFF. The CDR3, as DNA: TGTGCCAGCAGTTTCACAGGGACTGAAGCTTTCTTT.

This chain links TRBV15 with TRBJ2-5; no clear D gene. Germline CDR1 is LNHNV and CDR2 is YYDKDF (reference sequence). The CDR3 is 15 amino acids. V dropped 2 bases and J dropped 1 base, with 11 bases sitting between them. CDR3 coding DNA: TGTGCCACCAGCAGAACCTTTGACTCCCAAGAGACCCAGTACTTC. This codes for CATSRTFDSQETQYF.

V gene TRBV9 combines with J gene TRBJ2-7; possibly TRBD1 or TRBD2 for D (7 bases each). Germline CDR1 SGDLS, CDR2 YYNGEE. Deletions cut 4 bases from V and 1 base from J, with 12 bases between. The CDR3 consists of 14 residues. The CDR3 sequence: CASSPGGASYEQYF. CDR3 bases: TGTGCCAGCAGCCCAGGGGGGGCGTCCTACGAGCAGTACTTC.

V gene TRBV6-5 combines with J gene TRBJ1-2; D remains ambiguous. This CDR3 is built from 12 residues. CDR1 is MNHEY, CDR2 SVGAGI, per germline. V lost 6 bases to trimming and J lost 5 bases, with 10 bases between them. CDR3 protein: CASSRKGYGYTF. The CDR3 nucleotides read TGTGCCAGCAGCCGCAAAGGTTATGGCTACACCTTC.

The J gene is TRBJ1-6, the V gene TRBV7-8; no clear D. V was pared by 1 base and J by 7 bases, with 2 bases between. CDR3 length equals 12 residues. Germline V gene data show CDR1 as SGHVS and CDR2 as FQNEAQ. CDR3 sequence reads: CASSLENSPLHF. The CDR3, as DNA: TGTGCCAGCAGCTTAGAGAATTCACCCCTCCACTTT.

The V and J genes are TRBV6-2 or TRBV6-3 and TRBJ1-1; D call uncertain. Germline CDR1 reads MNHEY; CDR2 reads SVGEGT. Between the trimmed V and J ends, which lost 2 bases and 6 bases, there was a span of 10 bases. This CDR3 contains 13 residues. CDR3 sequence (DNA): TGTGCCAGCAGTTACGGACGCGGATCTGAAGCTTTCTTT. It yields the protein CASSYGRGSEAFF.

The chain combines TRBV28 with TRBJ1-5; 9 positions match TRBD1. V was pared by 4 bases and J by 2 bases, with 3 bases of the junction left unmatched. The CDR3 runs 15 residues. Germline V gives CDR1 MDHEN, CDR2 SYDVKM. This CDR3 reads CASSSRQGGNQPQHF. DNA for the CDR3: TGTGCCAGCAGTTCTAGACAGGGGGGCAATCAGCCCCAGCATTTT.

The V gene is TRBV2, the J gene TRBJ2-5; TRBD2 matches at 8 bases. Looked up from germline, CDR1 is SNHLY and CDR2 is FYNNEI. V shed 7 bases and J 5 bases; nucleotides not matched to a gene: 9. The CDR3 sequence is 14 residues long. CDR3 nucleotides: TGTGCCAGCATAGCGGGGCGGGGATCGGAGACCCAGTACTTC. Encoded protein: CASIAGRGSETQYF.

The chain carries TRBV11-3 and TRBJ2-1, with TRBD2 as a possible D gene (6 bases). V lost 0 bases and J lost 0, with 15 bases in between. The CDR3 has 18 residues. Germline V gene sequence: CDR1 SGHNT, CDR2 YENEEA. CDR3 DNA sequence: TGTGCCAGCAGCTTAGAATTCACCCGGGGGAGCTCCTACAATGAGCAGTTCTTC. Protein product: CASSLEFTRGSSYNEQFF.

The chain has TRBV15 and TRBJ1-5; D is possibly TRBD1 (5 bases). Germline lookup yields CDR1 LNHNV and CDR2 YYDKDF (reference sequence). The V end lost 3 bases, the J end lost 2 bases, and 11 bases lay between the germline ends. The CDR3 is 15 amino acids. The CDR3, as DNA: TGTGCCACCAGCAGGGATCTGGGGGGCAATCAGCCCCAGCATTTT. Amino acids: CATSRDLGGNQPQHF.